One and the same sample provided the 32 T cell receptor beta chains below, sequenced in a study of T-cell memory formation after mild COVID-19. TCRdb passed the 5' RACE reads through MiXCR, listing each CDR3 protein once. The sample includes around 390,000 distinct CDR3 sequences, about a sixth of them seen just once. Material: PBMCs or a T cell subset sorted from them (not recorded which). The receptors shown here come from a man aged 18 to 30 who had mild COVID-19 (a few samples of this study predate the infection). Cell type and time point are not known.

This clonotype was detected only once. The V and J genes are TRBV27 and TRBJ2-1; D possibly corresponds to TRBD2 (5 bases). V lost 5 bases, J lost 0 bases, and 11 bases lay in between. The germline gives CDR1 MNHEY, CDR2 SMNVEV (reference sequence). This CDR3 is 15 amino acids long. CDR3 in amino acids: CASSPTRDSYNEQFF. Here the CDR3 DNA reads TGTGCCAGCAGTCCAACCCGGGACTCCTACAATGAGCAGTTCTTC.

The rearrangement links TRBV5-1 to TRBJ1-2; TRBD1 aligns across 7 bases. CDR1 is SGHRS, CDR2 YFSETQ, per germline. The CDR3 is 16 amino acids. J gave up 5 bases and V 0 bases, and 10 bases lay outside the gene matches. Here the CDR3 DNA reads TGCGCCAGCAGCTTGGGGGACAGCCGACTTATTTATGGCTACACCTTC. Protein product: CASSLGDSRLIYGYTF.

The chain joins TRBV5-1 to TRBJ1-1, with D uncertain. The CDR3 extends over 14 amino acids. The ends were cut back, 3 bases at V and 1 base at J, with 10 bases in the middle. The germline V gene encodes CDR1 SGHRS and CDR2 YFSETQ. The CDR3 DNA is TGCGCCAGCAGCTCATGGACGGCGAACACTGAAGCTTTCTTT. It specifies CASSSWTANTEAFF. The variable domain in full, completed from reference TRBV5-1 and TRBJ1-1, reads KAGVTQTPRYLIKTRGQQVTLSCSPISGHRSVSWYQQTPGQGLQFLFEYFSETQRNKGNFPGRFSGRQFSNSRSEMNVSTLELGDSALYLCASSSWTANTEAFFGQGTRLTVV.

This sequence joins TRBV5-1 and TRBJ2-3, with 8 positions matching TRBD1. Trimming at V came to 3 bases and at J to 5 bases, leaving 11 bases not matched to a gene. This CDR3 is built from 16 residues. CDR1 is SGHRS and CDR2 is YFSETQ in the germline V gene. This CDR3 is CASSSGQGFYRDTQYF. The DNA of the CDR3 is TGCGCCAGCAGCTCTGGACAGGGTTTTTATCGAGATACGCAGTATTTT.

V gene TRBV10-1 combines with J gene TRBJ2-2; no reliable D call. The CDR3 spans 13 residues. Trimming took off 6 bases at V and 2 bases at J, with 7 bases between the two ends. The V gene's germline CDR1 is WNHNN and CDR2 SYGVQD (reference sequence). The CDR3 nucleotides are TGCGCCAGCAGGAACGGTAACACCGGGGAGCTGTTTTTT. Protein product: CASRNGNTGELFF.

This clonotype was counted only a few times. The chain is built from TRBV5-1 and TRBJ2-7; 8 bases align to TRBD1. This CDR3 contains 16 residues. CDR1 and CDR2 from the germline V gene are SGHRS and YFSETQ. V dropped 2 bases and J dropped 5; count of bases not matched to a gene: 12. CDR3 protein: CASSFVPRGQTNEQYF. CDR3 bases: TGCGCCAGCAGCTTTGTACCCAGGGGGCAAACCAACGAGCAGTACTTC.

This clonotype was seen a handful of times. V usage is TRBV7-2 and J usage is TRBJ1-2, with 9 bases aligning to TRBD1. The CDR3 is made up of 15 amino acids. The V and J ends lost 5 bases and 6 bases, in that order; junction bases with no gene match: 10. Germline values: CDR1 SGHTA, CDR2 FQGNSA. DNA of the CDR3: TGTGCCAGCAGCCCGAACACGGGACAGGGCCATGGCTACACCTTC. Its protein is CASSPNTGQGHGYTF.

The J gene is TRBJ1-3, the V gene TRBV9; no definite D call. This CDR3 has 11 residues. CDR1 and CDR2 (germline): SGDLS, YYNGEE. Trimming took 7 bases from V and 5 from J, leaving 7 bases between them. Written as DNA, the CDR3 is TGTGCCAGCGGGTTGCGAAACACCATATATTTT. Translation gives CASGLRNTIYF.

This clonotype was counted between two and nine times. The rearrangement uses TRBV6-5 and TRBJ2-7, with D hard to call. V lost 7 bases and J lost 0, with 16 bases in between. Per germline, CDR1 MNHEY and CDR2 SVGAGI. This CDR3 contains 15 residues. CDR3 amino acids: CASIAQRASSYEQYV. For the CDR3, the DNA is TGTGCCAGCATCGCTCAACGGGCAAGCTCCTACGAGCAGTACGTC.

The rearrangement joins TRBV5-1 to TRBJ1-2; 7 nucleotides line up with TRBD1. Germline CDR1 reads SGHRS; CDR2 reads YFSETQ. This CDR3 region has 15 residues. V lost 4 bases to trimming and J lost 6 bases; unmatched junction nucleotides: 12. CDR3 loop: CASSIIQGGSDGYTF. In nucleotides, the CDR3 is TGCGCCAGCAGCATTATTCAAGGGGGCAGTGATGGCTACACCTTC.

This clonotype came up a few times. The J gene is TRBJ1-1, the V gene TRBV2; no reliable D call. Germline V gives CDR1 SNHLY, CDR2 FYNNEI. This CDR3 spans 13 amino acids. The germline V and J ends were trimmed by 8 bases and 1 base, with 11 bases remaining between them. In DNA, the CDR3 is TGTGCCAGCGTTGTCACACGGAACACTGAAGCTTTCTTT. Amino acid sequence: CASVVTRNTEAFF.

This clonotype was seen only a few times. J is TRBJ2-2 and V is TRBV12-3 or TRBV12-4; 8 nucleotides match TRBD1. The CDR3 sequence is 15 residues long. V dropped 4 bases and J dropped 2; count of bases not matched to a gene: 3. The DNA of the CDR3 is TGTGCCAGCAGTTCGGGACAGGTTAACACCGGGGAGCTGTTTTTT. This codes for CASSSGQVNTGELFF.

Written as DNA, the CDR3 is TGTGCCAGCAGCCGAGATCAAGGAAGATACAATGAGCAGTTCTTC. Its protein is CASSRDQGRYNEQFF. The chain is built from TRBV3-1 and TRBJ2-1; D unclear. The CDR3 covers 15 residues. CDR1 is LGHDT and CDR2 is YNNKEL in the germline V gene (reference sequence). The ends were cut back, 4 bases at V and 4 bases at J, with 14 bases in the middle.

This clonotype was seen ten or more times. The genes are TRBV24-1 and TRBJ2-7; the D is unclear. The V and J ends lost 4 bases and 0 bases respectively, with 6 bases between them. Germline V gene data show CDR1 as KGHDR and CDR2 as SFDVKD. CDR3 length: 13 amino acids. The CDR3 DNA follows: TGTGCCACCAGTGAGCACAGCTCCTACGAGCAGTACGTC. Translation: CATSEHSSYEQYV.

Comments on this clonotype: An end of the junction differs from the germline gene, which may be a read error. This chain connects TRBV20-1 to TRBJ1-4; 7 positions match TRBD1. Per germline, CDR1 DFQATT and CDR2 SNEGSKA (reference sequence). The CDR3 sequence is 15 residues long. This chain's CDR3 is CSDRVPGGRVEKLFF. The CDR3 nucleotides read TGCAGTGATAGAGTACCAGGGGGGCGCGTTGAAAAACTGTTTTTT.

This clonotype has a count of ten or more. V gene TRBV6-4 combines with J gene TRBJ2-3; TRBD2 agrees at 12 bases. The V gene's germline CDR1 is MRHNA and CDR2 SNTAGT. There are 15 residues in the CDR3. V shed 5 bases and J 4 bases; nucleotides not matched to a gene: 4. The CDR3 spells CASSSGLAGSDTQYF. DNA for the CDR3: TGTGCCAGCAGTTCAGGACTAGCGGGGTCAGATACGCAGTATTTT.

This clonotype was seen at least ten times. V and J are TRBV18 and TRBJ2-5; D may be TRBD1 or TRBD2 (5 bases each). The germline V gene has CDR1 KGHSH and CDR2 LQKENI. V was cut by 1 base and J by 0 bases, with 6 bases left in between. The CDR3 is 14 amino acids. The CDR3 region has the DNA TGTGCCAGCTCACCACGGGGGAACCAAGAGACCCAGTACTTC. Its protein is CASSPRGNQETQYF.

CDR3 sequence: CASTVQAGDQETQYF. The DNA for the CDR3 is TGCGCCAGCACCGTGCAAGCGGGGGACCAAGAGACCCAGTACTTC. The rearrangement links TRBV5-1 to TRBJ2-5, with 8 bases matching TRBD2. CDR1 SGHRS and CDR2 YFSETQ come from the germline V gene. J gave up 0 bases and V 6 bases, and 7 bases lay outside the gene matches. This CDR3 is built from 15 residues.

V and J are TRBV4-3 and TRBJ2-1; 9 bases agree with TRBD2. The germline CDR1 and CDR2 sequences are LGHNA and YSLEER. Unmatched junction bases numbered 6, after V lost 0 bases and J lost 6 bases. The CDR3 loop spans 16 amino acids. CDR3 amino acids: CASSQEVSGGLNEQFF. The CDR3 region has the DNA TGCGCCAGCAGCCAAGAGGTTAGCGGGGGCCTCAATGAGCAGTTCTTC.

The chain recombines TRBV9 with TRBJ2-2, with D possibly TRBD2 on 5 matching bases. V lost 2 bases, J lost 3 bases, and 17 bases lay in between. Germline CDR1 is SGDLS and CDR2 is YYNGEE. The CDR3 sequence is 17 residues long. The CDR3 sequence is CASSVLGLSWDTGELFF. The CDR3 nucleotides read TGTGCCAGCAGCGTCCTAGGACTGTCATGGGACACCGGGGAGCTGTTTTTT.

This clonotype was seen a handful of times. The chain is built from TRBV28 and TRBJ2-7; D is unclear. Germline lookup yields CDR1 MDHEN and CDR2 SYDVKM. Trimming removed 2 bases from V and 0 bases from J, with 8 bases in between. This CDR3 contains 14 residues. CDR3 sequence reads: CASSLSQRSYEQYV. The CDR3, as DNA: TGTGCCAGCAGTTTAAGCCAACGCTCCTACGAGCAGTACGTC.

The rearrangement uses TRBV6-6 and TRBJ1-3, with a tentative D call TRBD1 (5 bases). The CDR3 consists of 15 residues. V was clipped by 0 bases and J by 4 bases, with 10 bases between them. Germline V CDR1 and CDR2: MNHNY, SVGAGI (reference sequence). The CDR3 bases are TGTGCCAGCAGTTACTCCAGGGCTTCAGGAAACACCATATATTTT. Encoded protein: CASSYSRASGNTIYF.

V gene TRBV3-2 combines with J gene TRBJ2-7; TRBD2 reflects the table's D call only, with no check against the DNA. TRBV3-2 is classified as a pseudogene. The CDR3 sequence is 15 residues long. As DNA, the CDR3 is TGTGCCGGACGAAGACGAGCGGGGATCTCCTACGAGCAGTACTTC. The encoded protein is CAGRRRAGISYEQYF.

The chain carries TRBV7-2 and TRBJ2-3; tentatively, D is TRBD2 (6 bases). V lost 3 bases and J 4 bases, leaving 14 bases between the germline ends. CDR3 length: 15 amino acids. CDR1 and CDR2 from the germline V gene are SGHTA and FQGNSA. CDR3 in DNA: TGTGCCAGCAGCTTTTCAGGGCTAGCGTCAGATACGCAGTATTTT. Protein product: CASSFSGLASDTQYF.

The V call is TRBV2, the J call TRBJ2-3; D call uncertain. CDR3 length equals 13 residues. Deletions cut 3 bases from V and 9 bases from J, with 13 bases between. Germline V CDR1 and CDR2: SNHLY, FYNNEI. Written as DNA, the CDR3 is TGTGCCAGCAGTGACGGAAACCCGGGCACGCAGTATTTT. It encodes CASSDGNPGTQYF. The full variable domain, in which reference TRBV2 and TRBJ2-3 provide the parts outside the CDR3, is EPEVTQTPSHQVTQMGQEVILRCVPISNHLYFYWYRQILGQKVEFLVSFYNNEISEKSEIFDDQFSVERPDGSNFTLKIRSTKLEDSAMYFCASSDGNPGTQYFGPGTRLTVL.

This clonotype was counted only a few times. V is TRBV29-1 and J is TRBJ2-5, with a weak D call TRBD1 (5 bases). Germline V gene data show CDR1 as SQVTM and CDR2 as ANQGSEA. Deletions cut 3 bases from V and 0 bases from J, with 20 bases between. There are 17 residues in the CDR3. The CDR3 nucleotides are TGCAGCGTTGAGTATGCCAGGGCGCCTTGGTACCAAGAGACCCAGTACTTC. Its protein product is CSVEYARAPWYQETQYF.

This chain uses TRBV7-2 with TRBJ2-7; D is tentatively TRBD1 or TRBD2 (5 bases each). CDR1 and CDR2 (germline): SGHTA, FQGNSA. The V and J ends lost 5 bases and 2 bases respectively, with 22 bases between them. This CDR3 has 17 residues. This CDR3 is CASSLSSGTTNAYEQYV. The CDR3, as DNA: TGTGCCAGCAGCCTTAGCTCCGGGACCACTAACGCCTACGAGCAGTACGTC.

This clonotype was detected a few times. The CDR3 loop is CASSSPQAGTEAFF. CDR3 nucleotides: TGTGCCAGCAGCTCCCCACAGGCTGGGACTGAAGCTTTCTTT. The chain couples TRBV7-2 to TRBJ1-1, with D possibly being TRBD1 (5 bases). The CDR3 contains 14 residues. Germline CDR1 is SGHTA and CDR2 is FQGNSA. With 4 bases removed from V and 5 bases from J, the gap between germline ends came to 14 bases.

This clonotype showed up many times. V and J are TRBV5-1 and TRBJ1-1; D gene ambiguous. CDR3 length: 14 amino acids. Trimming removed 0 bases from V and 1 base from J, with 7 bases in between. Per the germline V gene, CDR1 is SGHRS and CDR2 is YFSETQ. The DNA for the CDR3 is TGCGCCAGCAGCTTGGGAGGGAGGAACACTGAAGCTTTCTTT. This encodes CASSLGGRNTEAFF.

This clonotype occurred a few times. The chain recombines TRBV20-1 with TRBJ2-7; D ambiguous. There are 13 residues in the CDR3. Trimming cost V 3 bases and J 2 bases, with 11 bases left between them. CDR1 DFQATT and CDR2 SNEGSKA come from the germline V gene (reference sequence). CDR3 amino acids: CSASFPLAYEQYF. The CDR3 bases are TGCAGTGCTAGTTTCCCGCTGGCCTACGAGCAGTACTTC.

The chain carries TRBV9 and TRBJ1-4; 9 nucleotides match TRBD1. CDR3 size: 14 residues. Per the germline V gene, CDR1 is SGDLS and CDR2 is YYNGEE. V was clipped by 2 bases and J by 8 bases; unmatched bases: 4. As DNA, the CDR3 is TGTGCCAGCAGCGTGGGGACAGGGCCGGAAAAACTGTTTTTT. The encoded protein is CASSVGTGPEKLFF.

This clonotype was counted a few times. V gene TRBV28 combines with J gene TRBJ2-7; either TRBD1 or TRBD2 may fit D (5 bases each). Germline V gene sequence: CDR1 MDHEN, CDR2 SYDVKM. The CDR3 contains 13 residues. With 5 bases removed from V and 2 bases from J, the gap between germline ends came to 10 bases. Written as DNA, the CDR3 is TGTGCCAGCAGTGCGGTGGGGGCCTACGAGCAGTACTTC. The encoded protein is CASSAVGAYEQYF.